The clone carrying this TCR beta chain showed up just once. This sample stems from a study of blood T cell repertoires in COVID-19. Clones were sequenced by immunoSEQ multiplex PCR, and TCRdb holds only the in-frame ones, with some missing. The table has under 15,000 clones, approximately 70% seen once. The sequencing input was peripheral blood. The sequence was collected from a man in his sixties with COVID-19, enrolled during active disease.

The CDR3 loop reads CASSLEGTPGYTF. In DNA, the CDR3 is TGCGCCAGCAGCTTGGAGGGGACACCCGGCTACACCTTC. The chain links TRBV5-1 to TRBJ1-2; a weak D match, TRBD1 (6 bases). The CDR3 spans 13 residues. V shed 0 bases and J shed 8 bases, with 11 bases lying between them. Germline lookup yields CDR1 SGHRS and CDR2 YFSETQ.